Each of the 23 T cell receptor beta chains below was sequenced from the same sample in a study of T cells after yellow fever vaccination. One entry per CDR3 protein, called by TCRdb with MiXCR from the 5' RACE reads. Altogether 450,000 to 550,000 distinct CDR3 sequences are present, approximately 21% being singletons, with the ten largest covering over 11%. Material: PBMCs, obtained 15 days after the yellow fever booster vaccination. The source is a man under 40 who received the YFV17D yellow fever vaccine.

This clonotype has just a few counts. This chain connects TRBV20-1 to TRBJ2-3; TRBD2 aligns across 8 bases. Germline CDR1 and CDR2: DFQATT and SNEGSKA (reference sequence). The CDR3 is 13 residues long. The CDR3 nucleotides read TGCAGGTTCCCTAGCGGGAGCACAGATACGCAGTATTTT. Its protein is CRFPSGSTDTQYF.

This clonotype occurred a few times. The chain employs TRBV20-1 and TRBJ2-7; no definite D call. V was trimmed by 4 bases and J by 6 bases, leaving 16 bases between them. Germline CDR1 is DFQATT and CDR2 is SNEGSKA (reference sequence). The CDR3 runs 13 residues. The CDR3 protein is CSAIPTDVGEQYF. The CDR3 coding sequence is TGCAGTGCTATTCCTACGGACGTGGGCGAGCAGTACTTC.

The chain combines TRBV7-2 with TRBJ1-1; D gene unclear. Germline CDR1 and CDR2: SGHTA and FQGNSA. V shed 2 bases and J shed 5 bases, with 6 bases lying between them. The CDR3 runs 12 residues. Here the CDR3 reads CASSLSKTEAFF. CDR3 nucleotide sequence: TGTGCCAGCAGCTTATCGAAAACTGAAGCTTTCTTT.

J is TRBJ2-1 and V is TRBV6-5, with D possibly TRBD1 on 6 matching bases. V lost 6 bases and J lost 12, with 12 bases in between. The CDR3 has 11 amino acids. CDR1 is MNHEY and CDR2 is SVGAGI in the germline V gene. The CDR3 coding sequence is TGTGCCAGCAGAGCCGACAGGCTGCAGTTCTTC. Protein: CASRADRLQFF.

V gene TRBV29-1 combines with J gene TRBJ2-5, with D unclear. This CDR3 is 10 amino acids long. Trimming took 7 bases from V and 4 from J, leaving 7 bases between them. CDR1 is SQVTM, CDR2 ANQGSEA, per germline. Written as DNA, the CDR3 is TGCAGCGGGAGCCGAGAGACCCAGTACTTC. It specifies CSGSRETQYF.

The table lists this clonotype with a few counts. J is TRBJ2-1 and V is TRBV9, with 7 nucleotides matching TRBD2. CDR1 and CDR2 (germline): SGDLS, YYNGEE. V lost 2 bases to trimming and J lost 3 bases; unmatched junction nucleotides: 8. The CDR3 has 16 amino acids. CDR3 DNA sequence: TGTGCCAGCAGCGTGGGGCTAGCGGATTACTACAATGAGCAGTTCTTC. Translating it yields CASSVGLADYYNEQFF.

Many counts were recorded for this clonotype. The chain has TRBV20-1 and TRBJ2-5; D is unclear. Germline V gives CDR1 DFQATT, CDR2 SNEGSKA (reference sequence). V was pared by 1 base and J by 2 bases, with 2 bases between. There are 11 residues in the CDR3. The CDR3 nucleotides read TGCAGTGCTAGAGTTCAAGAGACCCAGTACTTC. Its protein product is CSARVQETQYF.

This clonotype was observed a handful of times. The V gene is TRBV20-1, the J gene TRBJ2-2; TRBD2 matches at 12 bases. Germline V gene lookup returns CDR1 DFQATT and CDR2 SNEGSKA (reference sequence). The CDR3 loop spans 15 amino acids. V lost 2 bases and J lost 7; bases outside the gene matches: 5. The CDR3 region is CSARLAGGFVGELFF. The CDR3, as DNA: TGCAGTGCTAGACTAGCGGGAGGGTTTGTCGGGGAGCTGTTTTTT.

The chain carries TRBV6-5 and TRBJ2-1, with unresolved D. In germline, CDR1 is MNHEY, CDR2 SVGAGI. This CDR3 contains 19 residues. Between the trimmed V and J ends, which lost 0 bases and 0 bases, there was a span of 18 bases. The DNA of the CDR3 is TGTGCCAGCAGTTACTCGTTATATCAGGCCCAAAGCTCCTACAATGAGCAGTTCTTC. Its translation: CASSYSLYQAQSSYNEQFF.

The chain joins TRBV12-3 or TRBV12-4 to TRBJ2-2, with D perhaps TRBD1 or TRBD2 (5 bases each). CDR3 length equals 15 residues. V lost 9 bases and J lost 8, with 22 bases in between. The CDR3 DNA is TGTGCCAGAACGTACCGGGACCCTTGGGTGGGGGAGCTGTTTTTT. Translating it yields CARTYRDPWVGELFF.

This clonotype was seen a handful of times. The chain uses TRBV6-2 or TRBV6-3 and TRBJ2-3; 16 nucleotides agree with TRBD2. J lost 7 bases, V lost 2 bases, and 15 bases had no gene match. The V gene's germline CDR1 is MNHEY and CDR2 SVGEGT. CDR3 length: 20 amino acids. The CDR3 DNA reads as TGTGCCAGCAGTTACGGATTCCCCGGGACTAGCGGGAGGGCCGTGAATACGCAGTATTTT. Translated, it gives CASSYGFPGTSGRAVNTQYF.

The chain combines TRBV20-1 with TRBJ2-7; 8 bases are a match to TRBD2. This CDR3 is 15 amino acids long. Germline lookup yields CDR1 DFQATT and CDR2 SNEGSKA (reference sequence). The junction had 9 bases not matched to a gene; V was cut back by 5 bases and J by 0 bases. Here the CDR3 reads CSAAETSVNSYEQYF. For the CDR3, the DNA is TGCAGTGCTGCCGAGACTAGCGTCAACTCCTACGAGCAGTACTTC.

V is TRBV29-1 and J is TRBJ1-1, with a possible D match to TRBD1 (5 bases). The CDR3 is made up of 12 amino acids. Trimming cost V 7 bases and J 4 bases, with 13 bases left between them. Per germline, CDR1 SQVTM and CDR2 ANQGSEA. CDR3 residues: CSALAGFTEAFF. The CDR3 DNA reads TGCAGCGCTCTGGCAGGGTTCACTGAAGCTTTCTTT. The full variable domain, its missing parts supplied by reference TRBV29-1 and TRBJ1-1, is SAVISQKPSRDICQRGTSLTIQCQVDSQVTMMFWYRQQPGQSLTLIATANQGSEATYESGFVIDKFPISRPNLTFSTLTVSNMSPEDSSIYLCSALAGFTEAFFGQGTRLTVV.

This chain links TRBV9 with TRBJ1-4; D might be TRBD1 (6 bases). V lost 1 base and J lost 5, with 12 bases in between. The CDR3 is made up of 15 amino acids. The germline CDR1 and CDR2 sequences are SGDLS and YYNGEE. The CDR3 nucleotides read TGTGCCAGCAGCGTATCGGCGCAGGGGAATGAAAAACTGTTTTTT. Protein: CASSVSAQGNEKLFF.

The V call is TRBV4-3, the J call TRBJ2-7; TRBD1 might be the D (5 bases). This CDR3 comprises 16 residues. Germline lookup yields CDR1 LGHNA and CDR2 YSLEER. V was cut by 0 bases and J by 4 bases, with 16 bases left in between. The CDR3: CASSQDWGDPAYEQYF. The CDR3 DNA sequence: TGCGCCAGCAGCCAAGATTGGGGCGACCCGGCTTACGAGCAGTACTTC.

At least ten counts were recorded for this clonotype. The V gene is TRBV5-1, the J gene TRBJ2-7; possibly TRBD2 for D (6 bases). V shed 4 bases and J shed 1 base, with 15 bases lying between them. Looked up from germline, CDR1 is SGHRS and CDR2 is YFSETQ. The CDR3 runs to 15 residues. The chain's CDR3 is CASSKGGSASYEQYF. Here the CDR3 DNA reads TGCGCCAGCAGCAAGGGAGGAAGTGCTTCCTACGAGCAGTACTTC.

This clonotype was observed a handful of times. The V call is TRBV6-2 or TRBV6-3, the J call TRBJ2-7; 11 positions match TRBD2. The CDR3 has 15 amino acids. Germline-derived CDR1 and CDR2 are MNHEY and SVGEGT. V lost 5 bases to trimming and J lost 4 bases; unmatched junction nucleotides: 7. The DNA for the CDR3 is TGTGCCAGCAGTCGGGCCACTAGCGGGAGATACGAGCAGTACTTC. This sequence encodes CASSRATSGRYEQYF.

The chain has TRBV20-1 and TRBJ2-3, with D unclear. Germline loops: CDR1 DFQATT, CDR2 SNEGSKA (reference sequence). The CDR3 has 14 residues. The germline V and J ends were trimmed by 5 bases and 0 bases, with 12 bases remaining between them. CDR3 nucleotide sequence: TGCAGTGCTTCTCGACAATCAAGCACAGATACGCAGTATTTT. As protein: CSASRQSSTDTQYF.

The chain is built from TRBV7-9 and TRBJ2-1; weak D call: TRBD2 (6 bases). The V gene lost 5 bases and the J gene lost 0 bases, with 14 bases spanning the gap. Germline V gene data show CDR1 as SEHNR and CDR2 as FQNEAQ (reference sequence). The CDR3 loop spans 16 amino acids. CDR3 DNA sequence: TGTGCCAGCAGCGCTAGACGGGGGAGCTCCTACAATGAGCAGTTCTTC. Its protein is CASSARRGSSYNEQFF.

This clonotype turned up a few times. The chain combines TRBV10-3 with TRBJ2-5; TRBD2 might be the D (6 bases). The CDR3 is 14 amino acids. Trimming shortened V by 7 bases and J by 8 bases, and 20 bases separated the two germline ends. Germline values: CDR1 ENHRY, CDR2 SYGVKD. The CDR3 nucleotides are TGTGCCATCACCGAAAGACTAGACCCGGCAACCCAGTACTTC. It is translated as CAITERLDPATQYF.

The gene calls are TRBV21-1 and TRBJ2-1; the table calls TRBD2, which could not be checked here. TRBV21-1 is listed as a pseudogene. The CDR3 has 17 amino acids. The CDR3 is CASSKDLAAYTYNEQFF. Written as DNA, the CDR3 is TGTGCCAGCAGCAAAGATCTAGCTGCCTACACCTACAATGAGCAGTTCTTC.

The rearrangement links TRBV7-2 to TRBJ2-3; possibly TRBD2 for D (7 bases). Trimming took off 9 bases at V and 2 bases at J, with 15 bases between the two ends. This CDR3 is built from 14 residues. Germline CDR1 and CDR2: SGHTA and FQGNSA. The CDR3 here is CASRGGLFTDTQYF. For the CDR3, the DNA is TGTGCCAGTAGGGGGGGACTATTCACAGATACGCAGTATTTT.

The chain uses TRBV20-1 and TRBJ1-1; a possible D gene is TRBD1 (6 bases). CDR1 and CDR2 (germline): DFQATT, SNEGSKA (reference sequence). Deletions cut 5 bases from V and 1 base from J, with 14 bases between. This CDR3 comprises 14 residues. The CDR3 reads CSALQGSGNTEAFF. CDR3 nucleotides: TGCAGTGCTCTACAGGGTTCAGGGAACACTGAAGCTTTCTTT.